The 20 T cell receptor beta chains below all came from one sample that was sequenced in a study of CD8 T cells in Susac syndrome. Reverse transcription used about 0.5 to 1 ug RNA and random hexamers. TCRdb re-derived calls from the immunoSEQ multiplex PCR reads in MiXCR, one entry per CDR3 protein. The data show 70,000 to 85,000 distinct CDR3 sequences, approximately 96% seen once. Sequencing was carried out using CD8+ T cells from PBMCs. The receptors shown here come from a human donor with Susac syndrome.

This chain links TRBV11-1 with TRBJ2-1, with D possibly called TRBD1 or TRBD2 (5 bases each). Germline values: CDR1 SGHAT, CDR2 FQDESV (reference sequence). The V end lost 5 bases, the J end lost 2 bases, and 25 bases lay between the germline ends. The CDR3 is 19 residues long. CDR3 coding DNA: TGTGCCAGCAGCCTCCGGGGCGCGCCTTTGACTGAAACCTACAATGAGCAGTTCTTC. As protein: CASSLRGAPLTETYNEQFF.

Only one count was recorded for this clonotype. V and J are TRBV12-3 or TRBV12-4 and TRBJ2-1, with D perhaps matching TRBD2 (6 bases). Trimming took off 5 bases at V and 4 bases at J, with 18 bases between the two ends. CDR3 length: 16 amino acids. The CDR3 protein is CASSPRPGASYNEQFF. CDR3 DNA: TGTGCCAGCAGTCCCCGGCCGGGAGCTTCGTACAATGAGCAGTTCTTC.

In this sample, this clonotype turned up once. V is TRBV7-9 and J is TRBJ2-1, with D perhaps assigned TRBD1 or TRBD2 (5 bases each). The CDR3 runs 15 residues. Germline-derived CDR1 and CDR2 are SEHNR and FQNEAQ (reference sequence). The V gene lost 4 bases and the J gene lost 7 bases, with 17 bases spanning the gap. This CDR3 is CASSSLPSEGNEQFF. Here the CDR3 DNA reads TGTGCCAGCAGCTCGTTACCGTCAGAGGGGAATGAGCAGTTCTTC.

This clonotype appeared a single time. The chain uses TRBV19 and TRBJ2-1; 7 nucleotides align to TRBD2. The CDR3 has 13 residues. The V segment lost 6 bases and the J segment 8 bases; nucleotides outside the gene matches: 7. Germline assignment: CDR1 LNHDA and CDR2 SQIVND (reference sequence). The CDR3 DNA follows: TGTGCCAGTAGAACGGGACTATTGGATGAGCAGTTCTTC. It encodes CASRTGLLDEQFF.

J is TRBJ2-2 and V is TRBV3-1; a possible D gene is TRBD2 (6 bases). Germline V gene sequence: CDR1 LGHDT, CDR2 YNNKEL (reference sequence). The V and J ends lost 1 base and 2 bases respectively, with 8 bases between them. There are 15 residues in the CDR3. The CDR3 nucleotides are TGTGCCAGCAGCCAAGGGGGACTTAACACCGGGGAGCTGTTTTTT. It encodes CASSQGGLNTGELFF.

This chain uses TRBV19 with TRBJ2-1, with 7 nucleotides matching TRBD2. The ends lost 2 bases at V and 5 bases at J; junction bases unmatched: 3. This CDR3 is 14 amino acids long. Germline values: CDR1 LNHDA, CDR2 SQIVND (reference sequence). The CDR3 loop is CASSITGTNNEQFF. CDR3 nucleotide sequence: TGTGCCAGTAGTATAACGGGGACTAACAATGAGCAGTTCTTC.

In DNA form, the CDR3 reads TGCGCCAGCAGCTTGGATGGCAGACTCTCCTATGGCTACACCTTC. Its protein is CASSLDGRLSYGYTF. This sequence joins TRBV5-1 and TRBJ1-2; D call uncertain. CDR1 is SGHRS and CDR2 is YFSETQ in the germline V gene. The CDR3 covers 15 residues. Trimming cost V 0 bases and J 4 bases, with 13 bases left between them.

The V and J genes are TRBV29-1 and TRBJ2-3, with unresolved D. V dropped 1 base and J dropped 4 bases, with 9 bases sitting between them. The CDR3 spans 13 residues. Per the germline V gene, CDR1 is SQVTM and CDR2 is ANQGSEA. CDR3 coding DNA: TGCAGCGTTGAAGGAGGAGCGTCAGATACGCAGTATTTT. Its protein product is CSVEGGASDTQYF.

This chain uses TRBV14 with TRBJ2-7, with D unresolved. The V gene lost 1 base and the J gene lost 4 bases, with 5 bases spanning the gap. This CDR3 contains 12 residues. Germline lookup yields CDR1 SGHDN and CDR2 FVKESK. The CDR3 loop reads CASSQGEYEQYF. The DNA for the CDR3 is TGTGCCAGCAGCCAAGGAGAATACGAGCAGTACTTC.

The rearrangement uses TRBV19 and TRBJ2-7; the match to TRBD2 covers 8 bases. V shed 0 bases, J shed 3 bases, and the junction held 7 bases outside the gene matches. Per germline, CDR1 LNHDA and CDR2 SQIVND (reference sequence). This CDR3 spans 16 amino acids. CDR3 loop: CASSIDGTSGLYEQYF. The CDR3 nucleotides are TGTGCCAGTAGTATAGATGGCACTAGCGGACTCTACGAGCAGTACTTC.

This clonotype was observed once. This chain joins TRBV4-3 and TRBJ2-5; TRBD2 might be the D (5 bases). The V end lost 0 bases, the J end lost 5 bases, and 16 bases lay between the germline ends. Germline V CDR1 and CDR2: LGHNA, YSLEER. CDR3 length: 16 residues. This CDR3 reads CASSQDRLPVGETQYF. CDR3 nucleotides: TGCGCCAGCAGCCAAGATCGACTACCTGTGGGGGAGACCCAGTACTTC.

J is TRBJ2-7 and V is TRBV20-1; D is perhaps TRBD1 (6 bases). CDR1 and CDR2 (germline): DFQATT, SNEGSKA (reference sequence). Trimming removed 3 bases at V and 4 bases at J, with 19 bases between. The CDR3 covers 15 residues. Here the CDR3 DNA reads TGCAGTGCTAGCCCGGGGCAGGGGATACCTTACGAGCAGTACTTC. Translation: CSASPGQGIPYEQYF.

CDR3 in amino acids: CASSLTLDTQYF. CDR3 sequence (DNA): TGTGCCAGCAGTCTAACCTTAGATACGCAGTATTTT. The genes are TRBV27 and TRBJ2-3, with unresolved D. From germline, CDR1 is MNHEY and CDR2 SMNVEV (reference sequence). The germline V and J ends were trimmed by 5 bases and 5 bases, with 8 bases remaining between them. The CDR3 is 12 residues long.

The CDR3 loop reads CATSESTAPVGSRETQYF. As DNA, the CDR3 is TGTGCCACCAGTGAATCCACAGCCCCTGTAGGGTCACGCGAGACCCAGTACTTC. The rearrangement links TRBV24-1 to TRBJ2-5; no clear D. Trimming took off 4 bases at V and 5 bases at J, with 25 bases between the two ends. The CDR3 sequence is 18 residues long. Per germline, CDR1 KGHDR and CDR2 SFDVKD.

The chain links TRBV29-1 to TRBJ2-2; possible D gene TRBD2, 6 bases. Germline values: CDR1 SQVTM, CDR2 ANQGSEA. This CDR3 region has 15 residues. The germline V and J ends were trimmed by 4 bases and 0 bases, with 12 bases remaining between them. The CDR3 DNA reads as TGCAGCGTTGGAGCAGCGGGCCCGAACACCGGGGAGCTGTTTTTT. Amino acids: CSVGAAGPNTGELFF.

About this clonotype: At one of its ends the junction is not consistent with the germline gene, which may arise from a read error. The chain recombines TRBV7-9 with TRBJ2-5; D perhaps matches TRBD2 (6 bases). Per the germline V gene, CDR1 is SEHNR and CDR2 is FQNEAQ (reference sequence). CDR3 length equals 15 residues. The CDR3 region has the DNA TGTGCCAGCAGCGAGGGACCACTAGCCGAAGAGTCCCAGTACTTC. Its translation: CASSEGPLAEESQYF.

The rearrangement links TRBV4-3 to TRBJ2-1; unclear D gene. Per germline, CDR1 LGHNA and CDR2 YSLEER. This CDR3 contains 14 residues. V shed 4 bases and J shed 5 bases, with 12 bases lying between them. The CDR3 DNA reads TGCGCCAGCAGCCCAGAGAGAGGCCACAATGAGCAGTTCTTC. It is translated as CASSPERGHNEQFF.

V gene TRBV2 combines with J gene TRBJ2-1; 11 nucleotides align to TRBD2. V trimming: 7 bases; J trimming: 7 bases; junction bases outside the gene matches: 6. CDR1 and CDR2 from the germline V gene are SNHLY and FYNNEI. The CDR3 runs to 14 residues. The DNA for the CDR3 is TGTGCCAGCATAGGACTAGCGGGTCGGAATGAGCAGTTCTTC. It translates to CASIGLAGRNEQFF.

The chain recombines TRBV24-1 with TRBJ2-1, with D maybe TRBD1 (5 bases). CDR1 and CDR2 from the germline V gene are KGHDR and SFDVKD. The germline V and J ends were trimmed by 2 bases and 3 bases, with 13 bases remaining between them. The CDR3 consists of 16 residues. Written as DNA, the CDR3 is TGTGCCACCAGTGATTCGACAGACAATCTCTACAATGAGCAGTTCTTC. It translates to CATSDSTDNLYNEQFF.

The chain combines TRBV29-1 with TRBJ2-2, with TRBD2 matching 8 bases. The V segment lost 3 bases and the J segment 4 bases; nucleotides outside the gene matches: 4. Germline CDR1 SQVTM, CDR2 ANQGSEA. This CDR3 has 14 amino acids. The CDR3 is CSVDNGGVTGELFF. The DNA of the CDR3 is TGCAGCGTTGACAACGGGGGGGTCACCGGGGAGCTGTTTTTT.